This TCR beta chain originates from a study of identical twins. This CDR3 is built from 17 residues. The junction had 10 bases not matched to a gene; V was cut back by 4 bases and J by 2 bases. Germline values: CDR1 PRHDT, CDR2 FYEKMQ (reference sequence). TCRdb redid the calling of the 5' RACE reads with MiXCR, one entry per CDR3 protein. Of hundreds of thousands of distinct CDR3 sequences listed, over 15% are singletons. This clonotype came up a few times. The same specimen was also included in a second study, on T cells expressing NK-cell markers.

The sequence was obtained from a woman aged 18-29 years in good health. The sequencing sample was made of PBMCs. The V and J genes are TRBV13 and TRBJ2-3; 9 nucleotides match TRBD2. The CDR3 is CASSSTPGTSSTDTQYF. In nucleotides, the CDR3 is TGTGCCAGCAGCTCAACTCCCGGGACTAGCTCCACAGATACGCAGTATTTT.